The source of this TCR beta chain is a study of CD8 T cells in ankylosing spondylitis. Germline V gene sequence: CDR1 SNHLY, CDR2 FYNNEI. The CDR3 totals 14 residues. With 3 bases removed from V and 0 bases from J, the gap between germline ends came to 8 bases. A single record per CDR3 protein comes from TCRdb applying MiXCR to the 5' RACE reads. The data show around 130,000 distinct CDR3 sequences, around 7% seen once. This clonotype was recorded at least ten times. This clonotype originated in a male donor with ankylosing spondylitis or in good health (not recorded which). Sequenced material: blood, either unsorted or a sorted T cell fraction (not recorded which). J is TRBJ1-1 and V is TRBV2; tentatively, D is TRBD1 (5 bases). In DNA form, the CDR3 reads TGTGCCAGCAGTGACAAGGGGATGAACACTGAAGCTTTCTTT. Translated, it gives CASSDKGMNTEAFF.